The text below deals with one TCR beta chain. Its antigen is not identified. The germline gene is not matched at one end of the junction; a read error may be the cause. The protocol was immunoSEQ multiplex PCR, while the TCRdb copy is restricted to in-frame clones and leaves out a portion. The sample yields roughly 60,000 clones, about 91% seen once. Germline assignment: CDR1 SEHNR and CDR2 FQNEAQ (reference sequence). The CDR3 is made up of 18 amino acids. This record comes from a study of cytomegalovirus exposure and HLA in healthy donors. Across the study: The 120 validation repertoires, a later analysis reported, used the same platform as the roughly 650 repertoires from the first cohort.

Study-level findings and limits: While the bulk of TCR sequences proved rare, some public TCRs turned up in many donors. According to a subsequent analysis, TCR clusters from the first cohort were inclined to appear together in the roughly 120 validation repertoires. The study recorded some 160 TCR beta chains that were cytomegalovirus-associated.

The chain combines TRBV7-9 with TRBJ2-5; TRBD1 matches at 7 bases. This TCR was recovered from a woman younger than 30 in good health and CMV-seronegative. The sequenced sample consisted of PBMCs. CDR3 in amino acids: CASSETGLGGAGQGTQYF. The CDR3 coding sequence is TGTGCCAGCAGTGAGACAGGGCTGGGTGGCGCTGGTCAAGGGACCCAGTACTTC.